Presented here are 19 T cell receptor beta chains from one specimen sequenced in a study of cytomegalovirus exposure and HLA in healthy donors. PCR used 60 Vbeta primers and 13 Jbeta primers. The protocol was immunoSEQ multiplex PCR, while the TCRdb copy is restricted to in-frame clones and leaves out a portion. The sample records 35,000 to 40,000 clones, about 67% being singletons. The sequencing input was PBMCs. Receptors originate from a man aged 25 to 45 in good health and CMV-seronegative.

The chain uses TRBV9 and TRBJ2-3; D possibly corresponds to TRBD1 (6 bases). From germline, CDR1 is SGDLS and CDR2 YYNGEE. The CDR3 covers 17 residues. Trimming shortened V by 3 bases and J by 0 bases, and 17 bases separated the two germline ends. The CDR3 DNA reads as TGTGCCAGCAGCGACCGGGACACAGTGACTAGCACAGATACGCAGTATTTT. It is translated as CASSDRDTVTSTDTQYF.

This clone has more than one count but fewer than ten. The V and J genes are TRBV19 and TRBJ1-1; TRBD1 might be the D (5 bases). Trimming removed 10 bases from V and 0 bases from J, with 12 bases in between. Germline lookup yields CDR1 LNHDA and CDR2 SQIVND (reference sequence). The CDR3 sequence is 13 residues long. The CDR3 DNA follows: TGTGCCACCAAGACAGTCATGAACACTGAAGCTTTCTTT. This encodes CATKTVMNTEAFF.

This chain links TRBV6-1 with TRBJ1-4; no clear D gene. There are 15 residues in the CDR3. Trimming left V 8 bases short and J 7 bases short, with 20 bases between. Germline V gene lookup returns CDR1 MNHNS and CDR2 SASEGT. CDR3 region: CASSPILSGGEKLFF. CDR3 in DNA: TGTGCCAGCTCGCCGATCCTCTCAGGAGGTGAAAAACTGTTTTTT.

This clone was seen a few times. The genes are TRBV5-6 and TRBJ2-5; the match to TRBD2 covers 7 bases. Unmatched junction bases numbered 5, after V lost 4 bases and J lost 5 bases. Germline assignment: CDR1 SGHDT and CDR2 YYEEEE. CDR3 length: 13 residues. CDR3 region: CASSPRGVETQYF. The CDR3 DNA is TGTGCCAGCAGCCCCCGGGGGGTGGAGACCCAGTACTTC.

The J gene is TRBJ1-2, the V gene TRBV5-1, with a possible D match to TRBD1 (5 bases). The ends were cut back, 5 bases at V and 4 bases at J, with 18 bases in the middle. Per the germline V gene, CDR1 is SGHRS and CDR2 is YFSETQ. CDR3 length equals 15 residues. CDR3 nucleotides: TGCGCCAGCAGTCCAACAGGCTCGCTCGGCTATGGCTACACCTTC. Translation gives CASSPTGSLGYGYTF. Complete variable domain (other parts from reference TRBV5-1 and TRBJ1-2): KAGVTQTPRYLIKTRGQQVTLSCSPISGHRSVSWYQQTPGQGLQFLFEYFSETQRNKGNFPGRFSGRQFSNSRSEMNVSTLELGDSALYLCASSPTGSLGYGYTFGSGTRLTVV.

This clone has more than one count but fewer than ten. J is TRBJ1-2 and V is TRBV6-6, with TRBD1 as a possible D gene (6 bases). Trimming shortened V by 5 bases and J by 8 bases, and 12 bases separated the two germline ends. Germline V gene lookup returns CDR1 MNHNY and CDR2 SVGAGI (reference sequence). This CDR3 has 12 amino acids. The DNA of the CDR3 is TGTGCCAGCAGTCGACAGGCGGAGGGCTACACCTTC. Protein: CASSRQAEGYTF.

This chain connects TRBV19 to TRBJ2-4; D is perhaps TRBD1 (6 bases). V was shortened by 1 base and J by 8 bases, with 18 bases between the two germline ends. The CDR3 contains 16 residues. Per the germline V gene, CDR1 is LNHDA and CDR2 is SQIVND (reference sequence). CDR3 protein: CASSIVGAGDADIQYF. The CDR3, as DNA: TGTGCCAGTAGTATAGTGGGAGCAGGGGATGCGGACATTCAGTACTTC. The full variable domain, completed using reference TRBV19 and TRBJ2-4, is DGGITQSPKYLFRKEGQNVTLSCEQNLNHDAMYWYRQDPGQGLRLIYYSQIVNDFQKGDIAEGYSVSREKKESFPLTVTSAQKNPTAFYLCASSIVGAGDADIQYFGAGTRLSVL.

V and J are TRBV15 and TRBJ1-5; D not resolved. CDR1 is LNHNV, CDR2 YYDKDF, per germline (reference sequence). The CDR3 spans 14 residues. Trimming stripped 4 bases from V and 3 bases from J, with 10 bases between. The CDR3 bases are TGTGCCACCAGCACACCCACATACAATCAGCCCCAGCATTTT. It codes for CATSTPTYNQPQHF.

The chain couples TRBV11-3 to TRBJ2-1, with TRBD2 matching over 8 bases. The CDR3 spans 16 residues. Germline-derived CDR1 and CDR2 are SGHNT and YENEEA. The J segment lost 2 bases and the V segment lost 1 base, leaving 4 bases of the junction unmatched. CDR3 nucleotides: TGTGCCAGCAGCTTAGGGGCGGGAGGAGCCTACAATGAGCAGTTCTTC. It encodes CASSLGAGGAYNEQFF.

V usage is TRBV7-2 and J usage is TRBJ1-5, with TRBD1 as a possible D gene (5 bases). V was clipped by 3 bases and J by 7 bases, with 16 bases between them. CDR3 length: 15 amino acids. Germline V gene lookup returns CDR1 SGHTA and CDR2 FQGNSA. The DNA of the CDR3 is TGTGCCAGCAGCTTGGGGCCCGATATCAGCCAGCCCCAGCATTTT. Amino acids: CASSLGPDISQPQHF.

Details on this clone: Germline is not matched at one junction end, which may reflect a read error. V and J are TRBV18 and TRBJ2-7, with 8 nucleotides matching TRBD2. Germline V CDR1 and CDR2: KGHSH, LQKENI. This CDR3 contains 14 residues. The DNA for the CDR3 is TGTGCCAGCTCAGAAAACTCGGACGGGGGGGTCCAAGCCTTC. Translation: CASSENSDGGVQAF. The complete variable domain, with remaining parts taken from reference TRBV18 and TRBJ2-7, reads NAGVMQNPRHLVRRRGQEARLRCSPMKGHSHVYWYRQLPEEGLKFMVYLQKENIIDESGMPKERFSAEFPKEGPSILRIQQVVRGDSAAYFCASSENSDGGVQAFGPGTRLTVT.

The chain joins TRBV9 to TRBJ1-2; maybe TRBD1 (5 bases). This CDR3 comprises 15 residues. The germline V and J ends were trimmed by 2 bases and 8 bases, with 19 bases remaining between them. Germline V CDR1 and CDR2: SGDLS, YYNGEE. The CDR3 DNA is TGTGCCAGCAGCGTCGGGGGAGAGGTGGTCGGCGGCTACACCTTC. It translates to CASSVGGEVVGGYTF.

The chain joins TRBV27 to TRBJ1-1; D is unresolved. The V gene's germline CDR1 is MNHEY and CDR2 SMNVEV (reference sequence). This CDR3 is 16 amino acids long. V shed 5 bases and J shed 0 bases, with 16 bases lying between them. The CDR3, as DNA: TGTGCCAGCAGTCCCGCGGGAAAGAGGTTGAACACTGAAGCTTTCTTT. Encoded protein: CASSPAGKRLNTEAFF.

The chain has TRBV5-4 and TRBJ2-5; D ambiguous. From germline, CDR1 is SGHNT and CDR2 YYREEE (reference sequence). Trimming took 4 bases from V and 9 from J, leaving 19 bases between them. CDR3 length equals 14 residues. The CDR3 loop reads CASSPPARSMAQYF. CDR3 DNA: TGTGCCAGCAGCCCTCCGGCTAGGTCTATGGCCCAGTACTTC.

V usage is TRBV9 and J usage is TRBJ2-3, with D perhaps TRBD1 (8 bases). Germline lookup yields CDR1 SGDLS and CDR2 YYNGEE. V lost 4 bases, J lost 6 bases, and 18 bases lay in between. The CDR3 runs to 15 residues. The CDR3 coding sequence is TGTGCCAGCAGCAAAGCACAGGGGGGGGCGGATACGCAGTATTTT. As protein: CASSKAQGGADTQYF.

The chain employs TRBV5-5 and TRBJ2-5; possible D gene TRBD2, 6 bases. The CDR3 has 14 residues. Germline values: CDR1 SGHKS, CDR2 YYEKEE (reference sequence). The V gene lost 0 bases and the J gene lost 2 bases, with 8 bases spanning the gap. CDR3 nucleotide sequence: TGTGCCAGCAGCTTGGGACTAGGTCAAGAGACCCAGTACTTC. It codes for CASSLGLGQETQYF.

This chain links TRBV18 with TRBJ1-5, with D possibly being TRBD1 (5 bases). CDR1 KGHSH and CDR2 LQKENI come from the germline V gene. This CDR3 spans 14 amino acids. Between the trimmed V and J ends, which lost 0 bases and 2 bases, there was a span of 5 bases. CDR3 protein: CASSPPGGNQPQHF. As DNA, the CDR3 is TGTGCCAGCTCACCACCAGGGGGCAATCAGCCCCAGCATTTT.

For this clone: This sample also contains other DNA sequences that code for the same CDR3. The chain uses TRBV10-2 and TRBJ1-5, with 7 nucleotides matching TRBD1. The ends lost 7 bases at V and 4 bases at J; junction bases unmatched: 4. The germline CDR1 and CDR2 sequences are WSHSY and SAAADI. The CDR3 runs to 13 residues. CDR3 bases: TGCGCCAGCACCGGGACAGTTAATCAGCCCCAGCATTTT. This translates into CASTGTVNQPQHF.

This clone was counted only a few times. V usage is TRBV7-3 and J usage is TRBJ2-1; TRBD1 matches at 9 bases. V was clipped by 1 base and J by 8 bases; unmatched bases: 15. The CDR3 length is 18 residues. CDR1 and CDR2 from the germline V gene are SGHTA and FQGTGA. CDR3 DNA: TGTGCCAGCAGCTTAAGGGCCAACACAGGGGGCGCGTCCCATGAGCAGTTCTTC. It codes for CASSLRANTGGASHEQFF.